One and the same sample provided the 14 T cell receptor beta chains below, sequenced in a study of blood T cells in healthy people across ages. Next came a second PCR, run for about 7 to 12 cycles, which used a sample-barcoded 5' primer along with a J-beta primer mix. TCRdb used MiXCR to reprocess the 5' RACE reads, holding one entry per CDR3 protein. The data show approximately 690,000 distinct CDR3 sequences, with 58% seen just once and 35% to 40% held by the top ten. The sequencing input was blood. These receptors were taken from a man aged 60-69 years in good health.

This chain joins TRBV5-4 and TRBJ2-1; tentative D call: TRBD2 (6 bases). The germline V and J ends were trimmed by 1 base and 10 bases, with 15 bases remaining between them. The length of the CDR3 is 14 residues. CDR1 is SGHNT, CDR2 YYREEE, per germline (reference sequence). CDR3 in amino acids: CASSLLTAEGEQFF. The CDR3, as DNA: TGTGCCAGCAGCTTGTTGACGGCGGAGGGGGAGCAGTTCTTC.

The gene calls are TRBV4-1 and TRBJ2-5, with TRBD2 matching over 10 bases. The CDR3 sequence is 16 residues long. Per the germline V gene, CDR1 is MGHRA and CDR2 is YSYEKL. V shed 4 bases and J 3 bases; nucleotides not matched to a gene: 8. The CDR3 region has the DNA TGCGCCAGCAGCCCTCATCGGCTAGCGGGGGAAGAGACCCAGTACTTC. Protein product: CASSPHRLAGEETQYF.

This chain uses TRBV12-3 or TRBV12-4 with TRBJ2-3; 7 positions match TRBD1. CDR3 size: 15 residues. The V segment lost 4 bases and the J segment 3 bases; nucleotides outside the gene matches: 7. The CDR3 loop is CASSSLGQVTDTQYF. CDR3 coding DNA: TGTGCCAGCAGTTCTCTCGGACAGGTGACAGATACGCAGTATTTT.

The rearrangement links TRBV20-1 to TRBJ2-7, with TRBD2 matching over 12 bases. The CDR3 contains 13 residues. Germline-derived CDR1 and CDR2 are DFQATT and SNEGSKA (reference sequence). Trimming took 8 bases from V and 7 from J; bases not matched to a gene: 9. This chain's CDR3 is CSSLAGGVPEQYF. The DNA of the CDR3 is TGCAGTTCTCTAGCGGGGGGGGTCCCAGAGCAGTACTTC.

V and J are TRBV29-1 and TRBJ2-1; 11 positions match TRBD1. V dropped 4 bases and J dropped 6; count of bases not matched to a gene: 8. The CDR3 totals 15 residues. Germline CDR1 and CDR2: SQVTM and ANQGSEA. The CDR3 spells CSVGRGTGGGNEQFF. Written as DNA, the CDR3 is TGCAGCGTTGGGAGAGGGACAGGGGGGGGCAATGAGCAGTTCTTC.

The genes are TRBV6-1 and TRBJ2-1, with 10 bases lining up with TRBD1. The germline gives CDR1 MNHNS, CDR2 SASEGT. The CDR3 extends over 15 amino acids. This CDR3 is CAIKRDRGPYNEQFF. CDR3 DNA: TGTGCTATAAAGAGGGACAGGGGCCCCTACAATGAGCAGTTCTTC.

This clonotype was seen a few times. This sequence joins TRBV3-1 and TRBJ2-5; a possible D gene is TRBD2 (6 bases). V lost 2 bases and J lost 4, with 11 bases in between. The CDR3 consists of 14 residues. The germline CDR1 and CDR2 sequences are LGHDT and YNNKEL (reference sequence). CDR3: CASSQRVGGETQYF. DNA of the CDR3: TGTGCCAGCAGCCAACGGGTGGGGGGAGAGACCCAGTACTTC.

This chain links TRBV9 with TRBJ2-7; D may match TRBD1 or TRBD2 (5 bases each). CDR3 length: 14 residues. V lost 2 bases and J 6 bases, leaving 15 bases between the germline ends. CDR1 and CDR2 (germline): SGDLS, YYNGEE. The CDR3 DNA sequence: TGTGCCAGCAGCGTCCGGGGCAGAACCTGCGAGCAGTACTTC. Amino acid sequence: CASSVRGRTCEQYF. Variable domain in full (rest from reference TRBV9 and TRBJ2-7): DSGVTQTPKHLITATGQRVTLRCSPRSGDLSVYWYQQSLDQGLQFLIQYYNGEERAKGNILERFSAQQFPDLHSELNLSSLELGDSALYFCASSVRGRTCEQYFGPGTRLTVT.

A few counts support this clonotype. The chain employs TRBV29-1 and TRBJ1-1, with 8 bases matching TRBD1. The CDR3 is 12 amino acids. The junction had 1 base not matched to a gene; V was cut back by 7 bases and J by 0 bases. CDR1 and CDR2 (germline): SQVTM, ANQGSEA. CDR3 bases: TGCAGCGCGGACAGGGTGAACACTGAAGCTTTCTTT. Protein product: CSADRVNTEAFF.

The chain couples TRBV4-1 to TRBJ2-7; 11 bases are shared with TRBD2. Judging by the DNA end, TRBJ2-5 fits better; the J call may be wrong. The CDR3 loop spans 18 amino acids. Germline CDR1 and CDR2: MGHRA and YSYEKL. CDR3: CASSDLAGGTIFGETQYF. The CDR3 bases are TGCGCCAGCAGTGACCTAGCGGGGGGAACCATATTTGGGGAGACCCAGTACTTC.

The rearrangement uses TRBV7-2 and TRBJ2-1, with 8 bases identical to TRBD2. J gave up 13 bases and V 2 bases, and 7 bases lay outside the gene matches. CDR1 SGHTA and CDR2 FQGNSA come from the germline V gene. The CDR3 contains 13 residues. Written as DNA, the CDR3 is TGTGCCAGCAGCTTAAGCGGGAGAGAGACCCAGTTCTTC. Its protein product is CASSLSGRETQFF.

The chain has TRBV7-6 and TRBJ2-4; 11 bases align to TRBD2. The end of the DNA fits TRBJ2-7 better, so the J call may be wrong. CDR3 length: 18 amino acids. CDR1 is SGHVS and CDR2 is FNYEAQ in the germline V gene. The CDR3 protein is CASSPQGLAGGRSYEQYF. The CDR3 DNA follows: TGTGCCAGCAGCCCTCAAGGGCTAGCGGGAGGCCGCTCCTACGAGCAGTACTTC.

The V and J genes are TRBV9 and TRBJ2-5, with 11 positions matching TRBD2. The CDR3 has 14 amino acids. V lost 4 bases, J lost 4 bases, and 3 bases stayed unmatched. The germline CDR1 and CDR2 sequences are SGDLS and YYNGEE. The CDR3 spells CASSQGTSGETQYF. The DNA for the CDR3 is TGTGCCAGCAGCCAAGGGACTAGCGGAGAGACCCAGTACTTC. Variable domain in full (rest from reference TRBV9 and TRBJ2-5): DSGVTQTPKHLITATGQRVTLRCSPRSGDLSVYWYQQSLDQGLQFLIQYYNGEERAKGNILERFSAQQFPDLHSELNLSSLELGDSALYFCASSQGTSGETQYFGPGTRLLVL.

CDR3 region: CASSLGGRASVMNTEAFF. The CDR3 DNA is TGCGCCAGCAGCTTGGGGGGACGGGCCTCGGTCATGAACACTGAAGCTTTCTTT. V and J are TRBV5-1 and TRBJ1-1, with D possibly TRBD1 on 5 matching bases. The CDR3 consists of 18 residues. Germline loops: CDR1 SGHRS, CDR2 YFSETQ. The V end was cut by 0 bases, the J end by 0 bases, with 18 bases between.